Below are 11 T cell receptor beta chains sequenced from a single sample in a study of CD8 T cells in ankylosing spondylitis. Notes on the study in general: Ankylosing spondylitis blood appeared to carry a characteristic TCR beta motif of several highly homologous variants.

The antigens for these receptors are not known. From the 5' RACE reads, TCRdb called clonotypes with MiXCR, one entry per CDR3 protein. The top ten hold under 7.5% of the sample, which has fewer than 650,000 distinct CDR3 sequences, roughly 13% seen once. The sequencing sample was made of blood, either unsorted or a sorted T cell fraction (not recorded which). Every receptor here comes from a male donor with ankylosing spondylitis.

The chain uses TRBV9 and TRBJ2-7; D remains ambiguous. Germline lookup yields CDR1 SGDLS and CDR2 YYNGEE. The CDR3 sequence is 13 residues long. Between the trimmed V and J ends, which lost 0 bases and 6 bases, there was a span of 10 bases. CDR3: CASSVGDRREQYF. In DNA form, the CDR3 reads TGTGCCAGCAGCGTAGGGGATAGACGCGAGCAGTACTTC.

This clonotype showed up many times. The V call is TRBV5-1, the J call TRBJ2-3; 15 bases map to TRBD2. Trimming removed 3 bases from V and 5 bases from J; junction bases left unmatched: 4. Germline V gene lookup returns CDR1 SGHRS and CDR2 YFSETQ. This CDR3 comprises 16 residues. The CDR3 loop is CASSSGTSGRIDTQYF. DNA of the CDR3: TGCGCCAGCAGCTCCGGGACTAGCGGGAGGATAGATACGCAGTATTTT.

This clonotype appeared many times. This chain connects TRBV6-5 to TRBJ2-2; D is perhaps TRBD1 or TRBD2 (5 bases each). The CDR3 runs to 17 residues. Germline loops: CDR1 MNHEY, CDR2 SVGAGI. V was pared by 4 bases and J by 2 bases, with 17 bases between. Here the CDR3 DNA reads TGTGCCAGCAGTTTATACCCAACGGGACCCAACACCGGGGAGCTGTTTTTT. Translated, it gives CASSLYPTGPNTGELFF.

V is TRBV9 and J is TRBJ2-5; perhaps TRBD2 as D (5 bases). The ends were cut back, 2 bases at V and 2 bases at J, with 16 bases in the middle. This CDR3 has 16 amino acids. CDR1 and CDR2 from the germline V gene are SGDLS and YYNGEE. The CDR3 nucleotides read TGTGCCAGCAGCGTTACTCCGGGAAAACTTCAAGAGACCCAGTACTTC. Its protein product is CASSVTPGKLQETQYF.

This clonotype was seen only a few times. The chain has TRBV13 and TRBJ2-1; 9 nucleotides align to TRBD2. The CDR3 totals 17 residues. V trimming: 3 bases; J trimming: 6 bases; junction bases outside the gene matches: 12. Germline V gene sequence: CDR1 PRHDT, CDR2 FYEKMQ (reference sequence). The CDR3 DNA reads TGTGCCAGCAGCTTTAGGCTAGCGGGAATCCCTCGCAATGAGCAGTTCTTC. Protein: CASSFRLAGIPRNEQFF.

The chain couples TRBV4-1 to TRBJ1-1, with 8 nucleotides matching TRBD1. The CDR3 loop spans 16 amino acids. V trimming: 3 bases; J trimming: 1 base; junction bases outside the gene matches: 7. Germline loops: CDR1 MGHRA, CDR2 YSYEKL. The CDR3 DNA follows: TGCGCCAGCAGCCACGGGAGGGGACAGGAGAACACTGAAGCTTTCTTT. This sequence encodes CASSHGRGQENTEAFF.

This chain joins TRBV5-6 and TRBJ1-2; D gene unclear. The V and J ends lost 7 bases and 2 bases respectively, with 12 bases between them. Looked up from germline, CDR1 is SGHDT and CDR2 is YYEEEE. This CDR3 spans 13 amino acids. The CDR3: CASGLGQNYGYTF. The CDR3 coding sequence is TGTGCCAGCGGTTTAGGGCAGAACTATGGCTACACCTTC.

This clonotype has a count of ten or more. V usage is TRBV7-9 and J usage is TRBJ2-3; 12 bases fit TRBD2. With 2 bases clipped from V and 1 base from J, the junction kept 4 bases outside the gene matches. The CDR3 consists of 17 residues. Germline lookup yields CDR1 SEHNR and CDR2 FQNEAQ (reference sequence). CDR3: CASSLPRLAGGTDTQYF. The CDR3 nucleotides read TGTGCCAGCAGCTTACCCAGACTAGCGGGGGGCACAGATACGCAGTATTTT.

The chain is built from TRBV5-1 and TRBJ1-2; D might be TRBD1 (5 bases). This CDR3 contains 14 residues. V was cut by 4 bases and J by 2 bases, with 12 bases left in between. The germline V gene encodes CDR1 SGHRS and CDR2 YFSETQ. CDR3 amino acids: CASSLDQGNYGYTF. As DNA, the CDR3 is TGCGCCAGCAGCCTAGATCAGGGAAACTATGGCTACACCTTC.

At least ten counts were recorded for this clonotype. This rearrangement joins TRBV12-3 or TRBV12-4 to TRBJ2-2; tentatively, D is TRBD2 (5 bases). This CDR3 comprises 13 residues. V lost 3 bases, J lost 5 bases, and 7 bases lay in between. In DNA, the CDR3 is TGTGCCAGCAGTTTGGAGGAAACCGGGGAGCTGTTTTTT. Protein: CASSLEETGELFF.

This clonotype was counted many times. The chain links TRBV5-8 to TRBJ2-4; D unclear. The CDR3 is made up of 16 amino acids. Germline V CDR1 and CDR2: SGHTS, YDEGEE. V was clipped by 2 bases and J by 8 bases, with 20 bases between them. The CDR3 region is CASSFPRNYEIDIQYF. The CDR3 DNA sequence: TGTGCCAGCAGCTTTCCCCGGAACTATGAAATAGACATTCAGTACTTC.